This paragraph reports one T cell receptor (beta chain). Its antigen is not identified. Deletions cut 3 bases from V and 3 bases from J, with 12 bases between. Germline CDR1 and CDR2: MGHRA and YSYEKL. The CDR3 spans 15 residues. Researchers grouped second doses given at about 4 or about 12 weeks into one pool. The data were taken from a study of T cell responses to AZD1222 COVID-19 vaccine. Study findings and constraints: Repertoires were sampled only after the peak T cell response. Donors were chiefly white British, with a greater number of females, and clonal diversity was perhaps underestimated.

Sequencing was performed with immunoSEQ multiplex PCR; in TCRdb, only in-frame clones are kept and a portion is missing. The data contain some 150,000 clones, around 92% of them seen just once; the ten biggest clones take up about 3.7%. The source was peripheral blood, collected 28 days after the second AZD1222 dose. The gene calls are TRBV4-1 and TRBJ1-5; D gene unclear. The sequence was collected from an adult who received the AZD1222 COVID-19 vaccine. CDR3 in amino acids: CASSQPGRDNQPQHF. In DNA form, the CDR3 reads TGCGCCAGCAGCCAGCCCGGGCGGGACAATCAGCCCCAGCATTTT.